This is a list of T cell receptor beta chains from one sample in a study of T cell responses to AZD1222 COVID-19 vaccine. Here immunoSEQ multiplex PCR was the method, and the copy in TCRdb shows in-frame clones only, minus some. The table shows approximately 80,000 clones, with 70% to 90% occurring only once. The sample here was peripheral blood, taken 28 days after the second AZD1222 dose. Receptors originate from an adult who received the AZD1222 COVID-19 vaccine. CDR3s include the opening cysteine and the closing phenylalanine or tryptophan. A D gene is named only where the DNA matches it firmly. For some rows the clone size is stated as once, few or many, or as a class when expanded; others skip it.

j_gene	d_gene	abundance	v_gene	len	CDR3nt	CDR3aa
TRBJ1-5	TRBD1	once	TRBV30	13	TGTGCCTGGAGTGGACAGGGTACGCAGCCCCAGCATTTT	CAWSGQGTQPQHF
TRBJ2-7	.	.	TRBV19	15	TGTGCCAGTAGTACAGGGGTTTCCAATTCCTACGAGCAGTACTTC	CASSTGVSNSYEQYF
TRBJ1-4	.	.	TRBV29-1	12	TGCAGCGTTGAAGGTATTGGTGAAAAACTGTTTTTT	CSVEGIGEKLFF
TRBJ2-2	TRBD1	.	TRBV7-9	15	TGTGCCAGCAGCTCCGACAGGGGAAACACCGGGGAGCTGTTTTTT	CASSSDRGNTGELFF
TRBJ1-5	.	.	TRBV4-3	15	TGCGCCAGCAGCCCCCTTTACGTTTCCAATCAGCCCCAGCATTTT	CASSPLYVSNQPQHF
TRBJ2-7	TRBD1	.	TRBV18	16	TGTGCCAGCTCACCACCGGACAGGACAGCCTACGTCGGGCAGTACTTC	CASSPPDRTAYVGQYF
TRBJ1-1	TRBD1	.	TRBV4-1	17	TGCGCCAGCAGCCAAGGGCTCCTACAGGGGGCGCGGACTGAAGCTTTCTTT	CASSQGLLQGARTEAFF
TRBJ2-3	TRBD2	.	TRBV30	17	TGTGCCTGGAAAGGACTAGCAGAAGTGTCTAGCACAGATACGCAGTATTTT	CAWKGLAEVSSTDTQYF
TRBJ1-5	TRBD1	.	TRBV6-5	13	TGTGCCAGCACCGGGGAGGGGGCCCGGCCCCAGCATTTT	CASTGEGARPQHF
TRBJ2-7	TRBD2	.	TRBV15	15	TGTGCCACAGCTGGACTAGCGGGAGCTTCCTACGAGCAGTACTTC	CATAGLAGASYEQYF
TRBJ2-1	TRBD2	once	TRBV4-3	16	TGCGCCAGCAGCCAAGATCTGGCGGGAGGGCCCAATGAGCAGTTCTTC	CASSQDLAGGPNEQFF
TRBJ1-6	.	once	TRBV5-1	13	TGCGCCAGCAGGGATTCAGGGAATTCACCCCTCCACTTT	CASRDSGNSPLHF
TRBJ1-1	.	.	TRBV3-1/TRBV3-2	14	TGTGCCAGCAGCCAAGAAACCGCGGGCACTGAAGCTTTCTTT	CASSQETAGTEAFF
TRBJ1-1	.	.	TRBV28	12	TGTGCCAGCAGCTTACACGGGTGGGAAGCTTTCTTT	CASSLHGWEAFF
TRBJ2-3	.	.	TRBV14	18	TGTGCCAGCAGCCAAACAAGCATCAGGGGGACTAGCACAGATACGCAGTATTTT	CASSQTSIRGTSTDTQYF
TRBJ1-1	.	.	TRBV6-6	14	TGTGCCAGCAGTTACGAGGGTATGAACACTGAAGCTTTCTTT	CASSYEGMNTEAFF
TRBJ1-1	TRBD1	.	TRBV6-5	14	TGTGCCAGCAGTCGGGACAGGGTGGACACTGAAGCTTTCTTT	CASSRDRVDTEAFF
TRBJ2-3	TRBD2	.	TRBV11-2	15	TGTGCCAGCAGCTTGACTAGCGGGGGCACAGATACGCAGTATTTT	CASSLTSGGTDTQYF
TRBJ2-7	.	.	TRBV7-8	12	TGTGCCAGCAGCCCCCTCCTTGCCGAGCAGTACTTC	CASSPLLAEQYF
TRBJ2-1	.	few	TRBV19	12	TGTGCCAGTAGTAATCTGAACAATGAGCAGTTCTTC	CASSNLNNEQFF
TRBJ1-5	.	.	TRBV6-1	15	TGTGCCAGCAGTGAATTAGGGGTTGGCAATCAGCCCCAGCATTTT	CASSELGVGNQPQHF
TRBJ1-4	.	few	TRBV15	14	TGTGCCACCAGCAGAGATCGCGGGGCTGAAAAACTGTTTTTT	CATSRDRGAEKLFF
TRBJ1-5	TRBD1	.	TRBV7-2	15	TGTGCCAGCAGCCAGGGGACAGGGACAGGGCAGCCCCAGCATTTT	CASSQGTGTGQPQHF
TRBJ1-2	TRBD1	.	TRBV9	15	TGTGCCAGCAGCGTAGAGGCAGGGGGCAACTATGGCTACACCTTC	CASSVEAGGNYGYTF
TRBJ2-3	TRBD2	.	TRBV6-4	15	TGTGCCAGCAGTGATATAGCGGGGGCTCGAGATACGCAGTATTTT	CASSDIAGARDTQYF
TRBJ2-5	.	.	TRBV19	16	TGTGCCAGTAGTATTGATCAGGGAACCACCCAAGAGACCCAGTACTTC	CASSIDQGTTQETQYF
TRBJ2-1	.	.	TRBV9	16	TGTGCCAGCACCCACCTCGGTGGAGCGGGTGACAATGAGCAGTTCTTC	CASTHLGGAGDNEQFF
TRBJ1-6	TRBD1	.	TRBV19	17	TGTGCCAGTAGTATAGCCCCGGGACAGGCTTTGAATTCACCCCTCCACTTT	CASSIAPGQALNSPLHF
TRBJ2-7	TRBD2	.	TRBV3-1/TRBV3-2	15	TGTGCCAGCAGCCAAGATCCAGCGGGAGCCTACGAGCAGTACTTC	CASSQDPAGAYEQYF
TRBJ2-7	.	.	TRBV6-1	13	TGTGCCAGCAGTGAACACCGGGCCTACGAGCAGTACTTC	CASSEHRAYEQYF
TRBJ1-4	.	once	TRBV7-9	13	TGTGCCAGCAGCTCCACCGGGAATGAAAAACTGTTTTTT	CASSSTGNEKLFF
TRBJ1-1	.	once	TRBV5-1	12	TGCGCCAGCAGCTTGGTGAACACTGAAGCTTTCTTT	CASSLVNTEAFF
TRBJ2-1	TRBD2	.	TRBV7-3	16	TGTGCCAGCAGCTTAAGTCCCGCTAGCGGGAGGGCTGGGCAGTTCTTC	CASSLSPASGRAGQFF
TRBJ2-3	.	once	TRBV4-3	15	TGCGCCAGCAGCCGTACGGGACAAGATTCGGATACGCAGTATTTT	CASSRTGQDSDTQYF
TRBJ1-2	TRBD1	.	TRBV27	17	TGTGCCAGCGGTCCCGGGACAGGGGTCTATCGGGACTATGGCTACACCTTC	CASGPGTGVYRDYGYTF
TRBJ1-1	.	.	TRBV5-1	13	TGCGCCAGCAGCTTGTGGATGAACACTGAAGCTTTCTTT	CASSLWMNTEAFF
TRBJ1-4	TRBD1	once	TRBV18	16	TGTGCCAGCTCACCACCGGGACAGGGTGGTGGTGAAAAACTGTTTTTT	CASSPPGQGGGEKLFF
TRBJ1-1	TRBD1	.	TRBV18	14	TGTGCCAGCTCGCGGGACAGGGGGCGGACTGAAGCTTTCTTT	CASSRDRGRTEAFF
TRBJ1-4	.	.	TRBV3-1/TRBV3-2	16	TGTGCCAGCAGCCAAGATTTCGGGGGCGGTAATGAAAAACTGTTTTTT	CASSQDFGGGNEKLFF
TRBJ1-4	.	.	TRBV19	15	TGTGCCACCTTGGACAGAGATGTGGGAAATGAAAAACTGTTTTTT	CATLDRDVGNEKLFF
TRBJ2-1	TRBD1	.	TRBV29-1	12	TGCAGCGGCCTCACAGGGGGCAATGAGCAGTTCTTC	CSGLTGGNEQFF
TRBJ2-2	TRBD2	once	TRBV28	16	TGTGCCAGCAGTTTATGGCGGGAGGTCAACACCGGGGAGCTGTTTTTT	CASSLWREVNTGELFF